This T cell receptor (beta chain) was retrieved from a study of blood T cell repertoires in COVID-19. Study-wide context: Acute-phase and convalescent COVID-19 samples originated in the United States, Italy and Spain.

Trimming pared 9 bases from V and 5 bases from J, leaving 11 bases between. The CDR3 sequence is 12 residues long. In germline, CDR1 is KGHDR, CDR2 SFDVKD. Original processing methods: Amplification of reference gene primers provided the estimated nucleated cell counts. The repertoire was sequenced with immunoSEQ multiplex PCR; TCRdb's copy has only in-frame clones and lacks some. Clonal size and the V and J genes are those of that table, whereas D and trimming came from the DNA. The sample lists 100,000 to 150,000 clones; approximately 83% were seen once. Sequenced sample: peripheral blood. V and J are TRBV24-1 and TRBJ2-3, with D possibly TRBD2 on 6 matching bases. The clonotype originates from a man in his forties with active or convalescent COVID-19. The CDR3 is CATGGAGDTQYF. CDR3 DNA sequence: TGTGCCACCGGCGGGGCGGGAGATACGCAGTATTTT.